Given below is one TCR beta chain in context. Data came from immunoSEQ multiplex PCR; TCRdb stores just in-frame clones and leaves some out. The sample includes some 160,000 clones, 75% to 95% of them seen just once. The sample comes from a study of T cell responses to AZD1222 COVID-19 vaccine. Trimming pared 5 bases from V and 3 bases from J, leaving 13 bases between. Germline CDR1 is MNHEY and CDR2 is SVGAGI. CDR3 length: 15 amino acids. This receptor was identified in an adult in good health. Material: peripheral blood, obtained on day 0 of AZD1222 vaccination. The V gene is TRBV6-5, the J gene TRBJ1-4, with a tentative D call TRBD1 (6 bases). DNA for the CDR3: TGTGCCAGCAGTCCCGAGGGGGTGTCTAATGAAAAACTGTTTTTT. Amino acids: CASSPEGVSNEKLFF.